This T cell receptor (beta chain) originates from a study of naive and memory T cell subsets. Both TRBC1 and TRBC2 were covered by a beta constant-region primer of two equimolar oligonucleotides. Ligation attached a single-stranded oligonucleotide with a 12-nucleotide UMI and the SP2 primer to the cDNA 3' end. TCRdb independently ran MiXCR on the UMI-ligation and nested PCR reads; one entry per CDR3 protein. The sample yields some 150,000 distinct CDR3 sequences, approximately 17% seen once. Germline CDR1 is MNHEY and CDR2 is SVGAGI. CDR3 length: 13 residues. V was shortened by 0 bases and J by 4 bases, with 6 bases between the two germline ends.

Sequences were obtained from naive CD4+ T cells from blood. This sequence was found in a human donor in good health. V is TRBV6-5 and J is TRBJ2-5; TRBD2 is a possible D gene (5 bases). The CDR3: CASSYSGRETQYF. As DNA, the CDR3 is TGTGCCAGCAGTTACTCAGGGAGAGAGACCCAGTACTTC.